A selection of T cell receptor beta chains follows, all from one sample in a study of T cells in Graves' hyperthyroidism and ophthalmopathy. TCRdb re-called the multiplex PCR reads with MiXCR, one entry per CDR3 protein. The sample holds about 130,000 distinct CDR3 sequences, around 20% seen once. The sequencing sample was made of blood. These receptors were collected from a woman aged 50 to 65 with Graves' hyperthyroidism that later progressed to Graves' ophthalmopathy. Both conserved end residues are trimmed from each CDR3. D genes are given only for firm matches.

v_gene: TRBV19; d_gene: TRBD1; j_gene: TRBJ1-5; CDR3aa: ASSFRTGLTLRTSNQPQH
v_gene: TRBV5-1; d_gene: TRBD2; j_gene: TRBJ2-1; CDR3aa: ASSYGTSGYSYNEQF
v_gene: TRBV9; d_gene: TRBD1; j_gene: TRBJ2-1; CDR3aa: ASSDTGTDYNEQF
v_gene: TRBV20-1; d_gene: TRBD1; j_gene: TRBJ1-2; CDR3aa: SARDLDRGNYGYT
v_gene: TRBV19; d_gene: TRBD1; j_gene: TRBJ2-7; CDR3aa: ASTPGQGYEQY
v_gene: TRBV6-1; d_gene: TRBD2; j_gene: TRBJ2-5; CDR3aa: ASSLWTSGETQY
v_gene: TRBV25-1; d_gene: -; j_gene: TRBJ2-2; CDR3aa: ASSVTSSGELF
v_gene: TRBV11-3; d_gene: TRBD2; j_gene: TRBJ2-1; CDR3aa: ASSLGGGRGVNEQF
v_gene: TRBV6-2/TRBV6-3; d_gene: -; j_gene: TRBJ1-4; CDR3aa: ASSDALREKLF
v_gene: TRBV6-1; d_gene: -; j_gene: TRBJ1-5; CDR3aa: ASTNGGQPQH
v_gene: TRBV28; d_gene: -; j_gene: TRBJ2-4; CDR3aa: ASRDSLLAKNIQY
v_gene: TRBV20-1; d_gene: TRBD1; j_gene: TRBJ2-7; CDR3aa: SATWTGGYEQY
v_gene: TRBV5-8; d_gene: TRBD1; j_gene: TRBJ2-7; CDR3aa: ASSGTGAEQY
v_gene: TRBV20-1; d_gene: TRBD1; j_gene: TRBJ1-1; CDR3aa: SAAPLDRVKTGNTEAF
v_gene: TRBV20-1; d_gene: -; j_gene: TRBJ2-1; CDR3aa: SATTDFDSYNEQF
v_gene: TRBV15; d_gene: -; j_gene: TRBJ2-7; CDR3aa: ATSRGIGFDEQY
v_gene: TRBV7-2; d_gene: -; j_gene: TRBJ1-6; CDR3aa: ASSLYQSARSPLH
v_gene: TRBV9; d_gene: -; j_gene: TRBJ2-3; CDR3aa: ASRQGSTDTQY
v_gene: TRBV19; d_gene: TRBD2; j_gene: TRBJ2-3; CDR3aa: ASRRERADTQY
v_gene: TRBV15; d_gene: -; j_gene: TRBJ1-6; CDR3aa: ATSSGPGDSPLH
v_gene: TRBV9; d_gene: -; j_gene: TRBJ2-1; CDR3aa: ASSSRDGVYNEQF
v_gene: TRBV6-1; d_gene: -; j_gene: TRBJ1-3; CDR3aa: ASSEPGRYSGNTIY
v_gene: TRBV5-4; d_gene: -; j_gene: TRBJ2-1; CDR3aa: ASRDEGVRNEQF
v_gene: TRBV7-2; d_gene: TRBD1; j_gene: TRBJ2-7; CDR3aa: ASSSAGTGNYEQY
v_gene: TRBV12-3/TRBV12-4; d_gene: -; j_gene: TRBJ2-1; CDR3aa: ASSLARDDEQF
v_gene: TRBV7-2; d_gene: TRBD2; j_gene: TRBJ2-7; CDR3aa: ASSLEASGFYEQY
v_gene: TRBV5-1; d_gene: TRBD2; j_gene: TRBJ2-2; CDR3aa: ASSVSGSTDTGELF
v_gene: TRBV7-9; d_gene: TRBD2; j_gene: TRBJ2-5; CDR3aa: ASSFYFGRESHETQY
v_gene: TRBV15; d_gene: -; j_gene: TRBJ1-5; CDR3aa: ATSGQRGFGNQPQH
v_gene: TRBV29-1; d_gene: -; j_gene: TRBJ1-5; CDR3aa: SAGTAVNQPQH
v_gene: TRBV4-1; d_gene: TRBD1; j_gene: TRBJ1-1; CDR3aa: ASSVLGQGYLNTEAF
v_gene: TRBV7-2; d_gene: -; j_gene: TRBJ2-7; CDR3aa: ASSSPGRQYEQY
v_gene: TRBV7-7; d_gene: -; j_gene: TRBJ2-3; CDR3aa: ASSTQQGNTQY
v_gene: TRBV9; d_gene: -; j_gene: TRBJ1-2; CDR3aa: ASSKGRTDDYT
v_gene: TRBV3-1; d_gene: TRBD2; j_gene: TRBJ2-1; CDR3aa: ASSSPASGRKYEQF
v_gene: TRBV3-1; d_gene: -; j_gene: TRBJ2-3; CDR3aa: ASSQNRGRTDTQY
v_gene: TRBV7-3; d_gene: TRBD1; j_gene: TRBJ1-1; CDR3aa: ASSQYGQGITEAF
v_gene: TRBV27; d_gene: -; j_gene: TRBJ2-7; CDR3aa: ASSLGRGAYEQY
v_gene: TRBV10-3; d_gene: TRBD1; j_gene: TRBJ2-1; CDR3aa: AISRSPGGTDNEQF
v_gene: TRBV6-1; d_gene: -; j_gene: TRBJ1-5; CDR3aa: ASSEGAPSNQPQH
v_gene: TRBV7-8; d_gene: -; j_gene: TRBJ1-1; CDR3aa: ASRRREGSTEAF
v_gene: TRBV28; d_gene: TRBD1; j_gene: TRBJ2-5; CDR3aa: ASRMTGVGATQY